These 6 T cell receptor beta chains originate from one sample sequenced in a study of early T cells in non-severe SARS-CoV-2 infection. Using its own MiXCR run on the 5' RACE reads, TCRdb lists one record per CDR3 protein. The sample contains 88,000 or so distinct CDR3 sequences, around 14% of which appear only once. The specimen was whole blood. The receptor source for this set is an adult who was a healthcare worker with PCR-confirmed SARS-CoV-2 infection or an uninfected control (not recorded which).

This clonotype was recorded at least ten times. The chain carries TRBV11-2 and TRBJ2-6; 11 bases are a match to TRBD2. The CDR3 has 17 residues. Germline V gene data show CDR1 as SGHAT and CDR2 as FQNNGV. Trimming took 5 bases from V and 1 from J; bases not matched to a gene: 4. CDR3 DNA: TGTGCCAGCAGCGAACTAGCGGGAGTTTCTGGGGCCAACGTCCTGACTTTC. Translating gives CASSELAGVSGANVLTF.

V and J are TRBV4-1 and TRBJ2-1; unclear D gene. CDR1 and CDR2 (germline): MGHRA, YSYEKL. The CDR3 is 15 amino acids. V was cut by 3 bases and J by 7 bases, with 16 bases left in between. The CDR3 nucleotides are TGCGCCAGCAGCCACCCGACACTGAACTCGAATGAGCAGTTCTTC. Its translation is CASSHPTLNSNEQFF.

The V and J genes are TRBV27 and TRBJ2-5, with 9 positions matching TRBD2. V was clipped by 4 bases and J by 5 bases; unmatched bases: 11. Germline CDR1 and CDR2: MNHEY and SMNVEV (reference sequence). The length of the CDR3 is 16 residues. CDR3 region: CASSSFRGGAQETQYF. The DNA of the CDR3 is TGTGCCAGCAGTTCGTTCCGCGGGGGGGCCCAGGAGACCCAGTACTTC.

This clonotype was observed a few times. The chain employs TRBV20-1 and TRBJ2-1; TRBD2 aligns across 12 bases. The germline gives CDR1 DFQATT, CDR2 SNEGSKA (reference sequence). The J segment lost 5 bases and the V segment lost 2 bases, leaving 10 bases of the junction unmatched. This CDR3 is 17 amino acids long. The CDR3 sequence: CSARLAGGPMIHNEQFF. CDR3 nucleotide sequence: TGCAGTGCTAGACTAGCGGGAGGGCCTATGATCCACAATGAGCAGTTCTTC.

The chain couples TRBV29-1 to TRBJ2-3, with D possibly being TRBD1 (6 bases). Germline lookup yields CDR1 SQVTM and CDR2 ANQGSEA. This CDR3 has 14 amino acids. Trimming shortened V by 5 bases and J by 0 bases, and 12 bases separated the two germline ends. For the CDR3, the DNA is TGCAGCGTTTTTGGGACATCTAGCACAGATACGCAGTATTTT. Translating gives CSVFGTSSTDTQYF.

This clonotype was detected many times. The V and J genes are TRBV7-9 and TRBJ2-7; the match to TRBD1 covers 8 bases. Germline V CDR1 and CDR2: SEHNR, FQNEAQ (reference sequence). The CDR3 length is 17 residues. V gave up 0 bases and J gave up 3 bases; unmatched junction bases: 10. CDR3 sequence reads: CASSLAFAGTGYYEQYF. The CDR3 bases are TGTGCCAGCAGCTTAGCGTTTGCCGGGACAGGCTACTACGAGCAGTACTTC.